These T cell receptor beta chains were read from a single sample in a study of vaccination and CD4 T cells after COVID-19. Each CDR3 protein is one row after TCRdb ran MiXCR on the PCR reads. The data hold thousands of distinct CDR3 sequences, with 17% observed a single time. No antigen is known for these receptors. Input material: CD4+ T cells from blood, cultured in vitro. Receptor source: a human donor who had recovered from COVID-19. Both conserved end residues are part of each CDR3. The D gene is left open where the match is weak. Clone sizes are given selectively: once, few, many, or a class where the clone is expanded.

j_gene,d_gene,v_gene,abundance,CDR3nt,CDR3aa
TRBJ2-1,-,TRBV7-9,-,TGTGCCAGCAGCTTACCACGGGGGATAGGGATGGGTGAGCAGTTCTTC,CASSLPRGIGMGEQFF
TRBJ2-1,TRBD2,TRBV9,-,TGTGCCAGCAGCCCGGGACTAGCGGGGGACAATGAGCAGTTCTTC,CASSPGLAGDNEQFF
TRBJ2-3,-,TRBV6-2/TRBV6-3,medium-sized,TGTGCCAGCGGCCGGGGATCACGCACAGATACGCAGTATTTT,CASGRGSRTDTQYF
TRBJ2-3,-,TRBV19,-,TGTGCCAGTAGTATGGACAAGGGGGGTCTCTCGTTCGCGACGCAGTATTTT,CASSMDKGGLSFATQYF
TRBJ2-4,TRBD1,TRBV14,few,TGTGCCAGCAGCCCATTTCCGGACAGGCCCAACGACATTCAGTACTTC,CASSPFPDRPNDIQYF
TRBJ1-1,-,TRBV30,medium-sized,TGTGCCTGGAGTGACGAGATGGTGAACACTGAAGCTTTCTTT,CAWSDEMVNTEAFF
TRBJ2-7,-,TRBV12-3/TRBV12-4,-,TGTGCCAGCAGCTACAGGGGGGGAGACCCCTACGAGCAGTACTTC,CASSYRGGDPYEQYF
TRBJ1-6,-,TRBV30,medium-sized,TGTGCCTGGAGTGCATCACCGGGGATCGCCCACTTT,CAWSASPGIAHF
TRBJ1-2,TRBD1,TRBV6-1,few,TGTGCCAGCAGCTCCACCCCGACAGGGAGTAACTATGGCTACACCTTC,CASSSTPTGSNYGYTF
TRBJ1-4,-,TRBV5-8,few,TGTGCCAGCAGCTCGGACTTAGGAGGCAATGAAAAACTGTTTTTT,CASSSDLGGNEKLFF
TRBJ1-5,TRBD1,TRBV6-1,medium-sized,TGTGCCAGCAGTGGACAGGGCGTTCAGCCCCAGCATTTT,CASSGQGVQPQHF
TRBJ2-3,-,TRBV6-4,medium-sized,TGTGCCAGCAGTGACAGGGTCACAGATACGCAGTATTTT,CASSDRVTDTQYF
TRBJ2-3,-,TRBV24-1,-,TGTGCCACCAGTGCCCCGGGTCTCTATACGCAGTATTTT,CATSAPGLYTQYF
TRBJ2-7,TRBD1,TRBV6-1,-,TGTGCCAGCAGCCTAGGACAGGGCTTCACCTACGAGCAGTACTTC,CASSLGQGFTYEQYF
TRBJ1-1,-,TRBV11-2,-,TGTGCCAGCAGCAAGAGGGAGAACACTGAAGCTTTCTTT,CASSKRENTEAFF
TRBJ1-1,-,TRBV18,-,TGTGCCAGCTCACCACCGACGGTGAACACTGAAGCTTTCTTT,CASSPPTVNTEAFF
TRBJ1-1,TRBD1,TRBV9,-,TGTGCCAGCAGCGTACAGGGGGCGGGCAGCACTGAAGCTTTCTTT,CASSVQGAGSTEAFF
TRBJ2-7,TRBD1,TRBV30,-,TGTGCCTGGAGCGACAGGGGCTTTGACGAGCAGTACTTC,CAWSDRGFDEQYF